The 24 T cell receptor beta chains below all came from one sample that was sequenced in a study of blood T cell repertoires in COVID-19. This table comes from immunoSEQ multiplex PCR, and its TCRdb copy is limited to in-frame clones, with some not included. The data hold 90,000 to 130,000 clones, with approximately 80% observed a single time. The sample consisted of peripheral blood. All receptors come from a woman in her 70s with acute or convalescent COVID-19.

DNA for the CDR3: TGTGCCAGCTCACCGGGGGAGGGCTATGGCTACACCTTC. Amino acid sequence: CASSPGEGYGYTF. The chain is built from TRBV18 and TRBJ1-2; weak D call: TRBD1 (5 bases). Trimming pared 3 bases from V and 4 bases from J, leaving 9 bases between. In germline, CDR1 is KGHSH, CDR2 LQKENI. CDR3 size: 13 residues.

In nucleotides, the CDR3 is TGTGCCAGCAGCTTAGTAGTGGCACAGTCGGGGGAGCTGTTTTTT. Translation gives CASSLVVAQSGELFF. The rearrangement uses TRBV7-8 and TRBJ2-2, with D hard to call. The CDR3 consists of 15 residues. CDR1 and CDR2 from the germline V gene are SGHVS and FQNEAQ. Trimming cost V 1 base and J 8 bases, with 14 bases left between them.

This clone has a handful of counts. The V call is TRBV19, the J call TRBJ1-6; 9 positions agree with TRBD1. Germline CDR1 and CDR2: LNHDA and SQIVND (reference sequence). The CDR3 is 14 residues long. V shed 7 bases and J 8 bases; nucleotides not matched to a gene: 6. CDR3 DNA sequence: TGTGCCAGTAAAGACGGACAGGGGCATTCACCCCTCCACTTT. Translating it yields CASKDGQGHSPLHF.

This chain uses TRBV28 with TRBJ2-2; 11 nucleotides line up with TRBD2. V gave up 6 bases and J gave up 3 bases; unmatched junction bases: 18. The germline V gene encodes CDR1 MDHEN and CDR2 SYDVKM. This CDR3 spans 20 amino acids. The CDR3 region is CASSPRIGTSGSRYTGELFF. The CDR3 nucleotides are TGTGCCAGCAGCCCAAGGATTGGGACTAGCGGCTCTCGGTACACCGGGGAGCTGTTTTTT.

V usage is TRBV28 and J usage is TRBJ2-3; TRBD1 matches at 7 bases. Germline lookup yields CDR1 MDHEN and CDR2 SYDVKM. J gave up 3 bases and V 6 bases, and 6 bases lay outside the gene matches. CDR3 size: 14 residues. CDR3 DNA sequence: TGTGCCAGCAGGTCAGGGGGTAGTACAGATACGCAGTATTTT. It codes for CASRSGGSTDTQYF.

The genes are TRBV29-1 and TRBJ1-2, with 8 bases matching TRBD1. The ends lost 7 bases at V and 4 bases at J; junction bases unmatched: 5. The CDR3 sequence is 12 residues long. Per germline, CDR1 SQVTM and CDR2 ANQGSEA. The CDR3 sequence is CSADQGAYGYTF. CDR3 bases: TGCAGCGCCGACCAGGGGGCCTATGGCTACACCTTC.

This clone has just a few counts. CDR3 nucleotides: TGTGCCAGCAGCACCTCTCGGACGGGAGGGGGAAACACCATATATTTT. Amino acid sequence: CASSTSRTGGGNTIYF. The chain uses TRBV11-1 and TRBJ1-3, with D unclear. The CDR3 extends over 16 amino acids. Germline lookup yields CDR1 SGHAT and CDR2 FQDESV (reference sequence). Trimming left V 5 bases short and J 4 bases short, with 18 bases between.

This chain joins TRBV4-1 and TRBJ1-2; maybe TRBD1 (6 bases). Trimming cost V 4 bases and J 4 bases, with 13 bases left between them. This CDR3 has 14 residues. Germline V gives CDR1 MGHRA, CDR2 YSYEKL. CDR3 loop: CASSLPGTLYGYTF. CDR3 DNA sequence: TGCGCCAGCAGCCTCCCCGGGACACTCTATGGCTACACCTTC.

This chain links TRBV28 with TRBJ2-3; tentative D call: TRBD2 (7 bases). The CDR3 runs 15 residues. CDR1 and CDR2 from the germline V gene are MDHEN and SYDVKM. V lost 3 bases and J 4 bases, leaving 14 bases between the germline ends. The CDR3 nucleotides read TGTGCCAGCAGTTTCCCGGGCGGGGGCTCAGATACGCAGTATTTT. This translates into CASSFPGGGSDTQYF.

This clone was counted between two and nine times. The chain carries TRBV3-1 (or the pseudogene TRBV3-2) and TRBJ2-5; 7 nucleotides agree with TRBD2. Losses at the gene ends were 1 base for V and 3 bases for J; bases not matched to a gene: 11. Germline CDR1 reads LGHDT; CDR2 reads YNNKEL (reference sequence). The CDR3 is made up of 17 amino acids. In DNA, the CDR3 is TGTGCCAGCAGCCAAGGGACTAGTGGGAGTGGGAAAGAGACCCAGTACTTC. It yields the protein CASSQGTSGSGKETQYF.

This chain connects TRBV7-2 to TRBJ2-6; 8 nucleotides agree with TRBD1. The length of the CDR3 is 16 residues. V shed 5 bases, J shed 1 base, and the junction held 4 bases outside the gene matches. Germline CDR1 reads SGHTA; CDR2 reads FQGNSA. The CDR3 region is CASSPRDRSGANVLTF. In DNA form, the CDR3 reads TGTGCCAGCAGCCCCCGGGACAGGTCTGGGGCCAACGTCCTGACTTTC.

In DNA form, the CDR3 reads TGTGCCAGCAGCGCCAGTCGACAGGGGAATTCCCGCAATGAGCAGTTCTTC. Its translation: CASSASRQGNSRNEQFF. The genes are TRBV11-2 and TRBJ2-1; TRBD1 agrees at 8 bases. Germline V gene sequence: CDR1 SGHAT, CDR2 FQNNGV. With V trimmed by 5 bases and J by 6 bases, 15 bases remained unmatched. The CDR3 is 17 amino acids.

The sample holds one count of this clone. This chain connects TRBV6-1 to TRBJ2-6, with 8 bases fitting TRBD1. There are 15 residues in the CDR3. After removal of 7 bases from V and 0 bases from J, the junction contained 2 bases not matched to a gene. The germline V gene encodes CDR1 MNHNS and CDR2 SASEGT. CDR3 coding DNA: TGTGCCAGCAAGGGACAGGCCTCTGGGGCCAACGTCCTGACTTTC. This translates into CASKGQASGANVLTF.

This sequence joins TRBV19 and TRBJ2-4; 10 nucleotides agree with TRBD1. Trimming at V came to 3 bases and at J to 3 bases, leaving 8 bases not matched to a gene. Germline CDR1 reads LNHDA; CDR2 reads SQIVND (reference sequence). The CDR3 has 17 residues. The DNA for the CDR3 is TGTGCCAGTAGTATGTTCCGACAGGGGGCGGGCAAAAACATTCAGTACTTC. Protein sequence: CASSMFRQGAGKNIQYF.

The chain recombines TRBV2 with TRBJ1-1; 7 bases are a match to TRBD1. This CDR3 comprises 14 residues. V was clipped by 3 bases and J by 1 base; unmatched bases: 2. Germline assignment: CDR1 SNHLY and CDR2 FYNNEI. The CDR3 DNA is TGTGCCAGCAGTGATACAGGGGCGAACACTGAAGCTTTCTTT. It encodes CASSDTGANTEAFF. Looking up the rest from reference TRBV2 and TRBJ1-1 gives the full variable domain: EPEVTQTPSHQVTQMGQEVILRCVPISNHLYFYWYRQILGQKVEFLVSFYNNEISEKSEIFDDQFSVERPDGSNFTLKIRSTKLEDSAMYFCASSDTGANTEAFFGQGTRLTVV.

The rearrangement uses TRBV9 and TRBJ2-5; the match to TRBD1 covers 8 bases. With 2 bases clipped from V and 2 bases from J, the junction kept 2 bases outside the gene matches. Germline CDR1 and CDR2: SGDLS and YYNGEE. The CDR3 is made up of 14 amino acids. The chain's CDR3 is CASSVRDRQETQYF. The CDR3 DNA reads TGTGCCAGCAGCGTTAGGGACAGGCAAGAGACCCAGTACTTC.

The chain recombines TRBV6-1 with TRBJ1-1; no definite D call. V was clipped by 4 bases and J by 3 bases, with 18 bases between them. The CDR3 extends over 16 amino acids. Germline lookup yields CDR1 MNHNS and CDR2 SASEGT. CDR3 bases: TGTGCCAGCAGTGGTTACGGTCGAACTAAGGACACTGAAGCTTTCTTT. Its translation is CASSGYGRTKDTEAFF.

The rearrangement uses TRBV7-3 and TRBJ1-1; D is ambiguous. V was clipped by 2 bases and J by 7 bases, with 14 bases between them. CDR1 and CDR2 (germline): SGHTA, FQGTGA. CDR3 length: 14 residues. The CDR3 bases are TGTGCCAGCAGCTTAGATCCAGCCCCAGGTGAAGCTTTCTTT. Protein sequence: CASSLDPAPGEAFF.

The chain links TRBV10-3 to TRBJ1-2; D is perhaps TRBD1 (6 bases). The length of the CDR3 is 15 residues. The V gene's germline CDR1 is ENHRY and CDR2 SYGVKD. Trimming took off 4 bases at V and 0 bases at J, with 12 bases between the two ends. CDR3 amino acids: CAISGTEPANYGYTF. In DNA form, the CDR3 reads TGTGCCATCAGTGGGACAGAACCAGCTAACTATGGCTACACCTTC.

CDR3 in amino acids: CASSPFRGRYEQYV. CDR3 nucleotides: TGTGCCAGCTCACCATTCAGGGGGCGATACGAGCAGTACGTC. V usage is TRBV18 and J usage is TRBJ2-7, with 8 nucleotides matching TRBD1. CDR1 KGHSH and CDR2 LQKENI come from the germline V gene. The length of the CDR3 is 14 residues. V trimming: 2 bases; J trimming: 4 bases; junction bases outside the gene matches: 4.

The rearrangement uses TRBV6-1 and TRBJ1-1; D perhaps matches TRBD1 (5 bases). The CDR3 totals 15 residues. The V end was cut by 2 bases, the J end by 1 base, with 11 bases between. Germline CDR1 reads MNHNS; CDR2 reads SASEGT. CDR3 coding DNA: TGTGCCAGCAGTGAATATGGGGGAGGGAACACTGAAGCTTTCTTT. Translation gives CASSEYGGGNTEAFF.

J is TRBJ1-4 and V is TRBV28; 12 bases align to TRBD1. Germline CDR1 reads MDHEN; CDR2 reads SYDVKM. Trimming took 3 bases from V and 11 from J; bases not matched to a gene: 7. CDR3 size: 15 residues. As DNA, the CDR3 is TGTGCCAGCAGTTTTGGGACAGGGGGCGCAGTGAAACTGTTTTTT. This gives the protein CASSFGTGGAVKLFF.

The chain uses TRBV25-1 and TRBJ2-7; TRBD1 matches at 9 bases. The J segment lost 7 bases and the V segment lost 4 bases, leaving 11 bases of the junction unmatched. This CDR3 has 15 amino acids. Per germline, CDR1 MGHDK and CDR2 SYGVNS. This CDR3 is CASSGQRGQGKEQYF. CDR3 sequence (DNA): TGTGCCAGCAGTGGACAACGGGGACAGGGAAAAGAGCAGTACTTC.

This clone was seen a single time. The chain recombines TRBV7-2 with TRBJ2-5; D ambiguous. CDR1 and CDR2 (germline): SGHTA, FQGNSA. Trimming cost V 3 bases and J 1 base, with 12 bases left between them. This CDR3 comprises 15 residues. The CDR3 DNA follows: TGTGCCAGCAGCTTTTTGGCCGTCTCCCAAGAGACCCAGTACTTC. Amino acids: CASSFLAVSQETQYF.